This TCR beta chain was observed in a study of shared clonotypes between healthy human individuals. Every subset had its genomic DNA shared out evenly among several immunoSEQ plates. Per the authors' pipeline: Owing to the provision of junction-only sequences devoid of quality scores by immunoSEQ, filtering differed. The protocol was immunoSEQ multiplex PCR, while the TCRdb copy is restricted to in-frame clones and leaves out a portion. Clonal size and the V and J genes are those of that table, whereas D and trimming came from the DNA. The sample yields around 2,000,000 clones, roughly 95% seen once. The CDR3 contains 15 residues. Trimming took 0 bases from V and 5 from J, leaving 13 bases between them. CDR1 is MNHEY, CDR2 SVGAGI, per germline. Broader study findings: Though the depth was large, rarefaction showed that sorted-subset sequencing was incomplete. Generation of non-shared clonotypes was less probable than generation of clonotypes shared by all four donors.

CD8 cells regarded as naive lacked CD45RO, were positively chosen for CCR7, and omitted terminally differentiated effector memory CD45RA+ cells. Points on this clone: What it binds is unknown.

The rearrangement joins TRBV6-5 to TRBJ2-5; TRBD2 is a possible D gene (5 bases). The TCR comes from a man between 18 and 35 years old in good health. The sequencing sample was made of naive CD8+ T cells sorted from blood. The CDR3: CASSYSDYLKETQYF. CDR3 coding DNA: TGTGCCAGCAGTTACTCCGACTACCTCAAGGAGACCCAGTACTTC.